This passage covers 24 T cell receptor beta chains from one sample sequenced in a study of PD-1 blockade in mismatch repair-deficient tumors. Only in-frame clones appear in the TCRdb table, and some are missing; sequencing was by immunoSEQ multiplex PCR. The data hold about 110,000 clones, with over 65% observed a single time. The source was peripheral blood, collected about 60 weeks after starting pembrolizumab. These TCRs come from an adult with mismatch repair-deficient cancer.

The CDR3 loop is CASSRLRQANEKLFF. CDR3 nucleotide sequence: TGCGCCAGCAGCCGACTACGACAGGCTAATGAAAAACTGTTTTTT. The chain has TRBV4-3 and TRBJ1-4, with a weak D call TRBD1 (6 bases). This CDR3 spans 15 amino acids. Trimming took 4 bases from V and 3 from J, leaving 12 bases between them. Germline CDR1 LGHNA, CDR2 YSLEER.

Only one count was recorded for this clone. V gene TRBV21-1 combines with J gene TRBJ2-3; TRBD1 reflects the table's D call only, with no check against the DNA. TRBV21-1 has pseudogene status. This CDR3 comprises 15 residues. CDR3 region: CASSSRQGTEDTQYF. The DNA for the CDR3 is TGTGCCAGCAGCAGTCGACAGGGAACGGAAGATACGCAGTATTTT.

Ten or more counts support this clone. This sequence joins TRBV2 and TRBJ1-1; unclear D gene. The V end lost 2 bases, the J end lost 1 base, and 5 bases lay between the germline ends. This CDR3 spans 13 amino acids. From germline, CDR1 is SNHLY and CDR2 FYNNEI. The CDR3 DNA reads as TGTGCCAGCAGTGAACTCCCGAACACTGAAGCTTTCTTT. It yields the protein CASSELPNTEAFF.

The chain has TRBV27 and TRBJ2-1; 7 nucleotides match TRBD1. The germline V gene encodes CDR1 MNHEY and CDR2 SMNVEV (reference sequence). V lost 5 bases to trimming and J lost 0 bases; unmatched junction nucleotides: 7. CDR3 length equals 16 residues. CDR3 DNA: TGTGCCAGCAGTCCAGAGACAGGGCTCTCCTACAATGAGCAGTTCTTC. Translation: CASSPETGLSYNEQFF.

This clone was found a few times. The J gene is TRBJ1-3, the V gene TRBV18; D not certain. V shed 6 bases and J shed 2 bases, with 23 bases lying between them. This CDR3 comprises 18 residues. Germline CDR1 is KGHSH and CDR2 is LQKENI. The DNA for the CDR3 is TGTGCCAGCTCGCAGAACGGCCCCCTTGGAGAAGCTGGAAACACCATATATTTT. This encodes CASSQNGPLGEAGNTIYF. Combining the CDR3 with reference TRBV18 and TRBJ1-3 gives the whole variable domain NAGVMQNPRHLVRRRGQEARLRCSPMKGHSHVYWYRQLPEEGLKFMVYLQKENIIDESGMPKERFSAEFPKEGPSILRIQQVVRGDSAAYFCASSQNGPLGEAGNTIYFGEGSWLTVV.

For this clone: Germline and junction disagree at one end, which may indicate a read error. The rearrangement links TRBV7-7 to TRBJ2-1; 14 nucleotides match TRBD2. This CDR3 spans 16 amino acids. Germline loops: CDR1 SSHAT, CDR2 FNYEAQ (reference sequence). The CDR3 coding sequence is TGTGCTAGCAGCGCCGGGACTAGCGGGAGTGGGGGTGAGCAGTTCTTC. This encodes CASSAGTSGSGGEQFF.

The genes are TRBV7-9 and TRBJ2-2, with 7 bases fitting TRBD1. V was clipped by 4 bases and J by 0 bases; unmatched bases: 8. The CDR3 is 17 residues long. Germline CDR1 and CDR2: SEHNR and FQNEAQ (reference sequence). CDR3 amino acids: CASSSNLGTANTGELFF. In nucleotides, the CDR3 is TGTGCCAGCAGCTCCAACCTGGGGACAGCGAACACCGGGGAGCTGTTTTTT.

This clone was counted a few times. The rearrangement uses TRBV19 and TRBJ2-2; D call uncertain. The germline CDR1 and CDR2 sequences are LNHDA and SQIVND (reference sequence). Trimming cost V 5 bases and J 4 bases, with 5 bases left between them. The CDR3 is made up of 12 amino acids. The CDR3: CASSVSTGELFF. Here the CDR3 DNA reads TGTGCCAGTAGTGTGTCCACCGGGGAGCTGTTTTTT.

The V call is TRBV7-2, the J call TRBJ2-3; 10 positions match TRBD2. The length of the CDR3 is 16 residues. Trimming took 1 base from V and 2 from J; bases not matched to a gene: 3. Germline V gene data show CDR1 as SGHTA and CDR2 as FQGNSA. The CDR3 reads CASSLELAGSTDTQYF. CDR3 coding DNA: TGTGCCAGCAGCTTAGAACTAGCGGGGTCCACAGATACGCAGTATTTT.

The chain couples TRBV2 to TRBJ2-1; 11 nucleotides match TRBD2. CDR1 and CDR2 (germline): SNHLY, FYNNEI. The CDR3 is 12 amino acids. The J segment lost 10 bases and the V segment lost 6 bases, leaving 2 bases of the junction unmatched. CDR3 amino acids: CASRLAGDEQFF. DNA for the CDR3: TGTGCCAGCAGACTAGCGGGAGACGAGCAGTTCTTC.

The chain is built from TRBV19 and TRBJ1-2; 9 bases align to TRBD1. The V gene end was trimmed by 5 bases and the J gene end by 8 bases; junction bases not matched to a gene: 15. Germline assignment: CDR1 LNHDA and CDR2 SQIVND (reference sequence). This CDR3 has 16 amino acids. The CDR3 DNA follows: TGTGCCAGTAGTTCACCCACAGGGGGCCTCGGGGGCGGCTACACCTTC. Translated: CASSSPTGGLGGGYTF.

The DNA of the CDR3 is TGTGCCAGCTCTGCGAGTTCCTTCTCCTACAATGAGCAGTTCTTC. This encodes CASSASSFSYNEQFF. The chain links TRBV7-9 to TRBJ2-1, with unresolved D. CDR3 length: 15 residues. The germline V gene has CDR1 SEHNR and CDR2 FQNEAQ (reference sequence). The V and J ends lost 8 bases and 0 bases respectively, with 14 bases between them. The full variable domain, with the rest looked up from reference TRBV7-9 and TRBJ2-1, is DTGVSQNPRHKITKRGQNVTFRCDPISEHNRLYWYRQTLGQGPEFLTYFQNEAQLEKSRLLSDRFSAERPKGSFSTLEIQRTEQGDSAMYLCASSASSFSYNEQFFGPGTRLTVL.

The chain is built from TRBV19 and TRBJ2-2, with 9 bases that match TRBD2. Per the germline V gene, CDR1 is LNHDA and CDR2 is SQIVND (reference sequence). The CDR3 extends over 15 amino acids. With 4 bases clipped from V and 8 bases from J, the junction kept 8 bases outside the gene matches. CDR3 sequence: CASSTSGGREGELFF. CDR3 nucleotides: TGTGCCAGTAGTACCTCGGGCGGGAGGGAAGGGGAGCTGTTTTTT.

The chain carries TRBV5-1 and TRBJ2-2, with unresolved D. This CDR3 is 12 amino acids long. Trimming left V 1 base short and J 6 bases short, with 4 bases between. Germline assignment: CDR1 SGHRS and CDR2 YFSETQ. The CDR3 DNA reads TGCGCCAGCAGCTTGACCCCCGGGGAGCTGTTTTTT. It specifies CASSLTPGELFF.

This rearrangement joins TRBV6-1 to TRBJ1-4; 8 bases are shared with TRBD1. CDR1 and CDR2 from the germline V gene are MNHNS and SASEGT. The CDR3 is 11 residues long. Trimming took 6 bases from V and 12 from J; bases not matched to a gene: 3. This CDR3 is CASRDRVELFF. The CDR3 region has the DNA TGTGCCAGCAGGGACAGGGTGGAACTGTTTTTT.

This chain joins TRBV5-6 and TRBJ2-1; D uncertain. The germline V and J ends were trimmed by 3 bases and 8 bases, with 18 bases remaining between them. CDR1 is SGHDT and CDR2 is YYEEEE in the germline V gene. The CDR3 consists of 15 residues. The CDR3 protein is CASSSPWRSTDEQFF. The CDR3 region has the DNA TGTGCCAGCAGCTCCCCCTGGAGATCTACAGATGAGCAGTTCTTC.

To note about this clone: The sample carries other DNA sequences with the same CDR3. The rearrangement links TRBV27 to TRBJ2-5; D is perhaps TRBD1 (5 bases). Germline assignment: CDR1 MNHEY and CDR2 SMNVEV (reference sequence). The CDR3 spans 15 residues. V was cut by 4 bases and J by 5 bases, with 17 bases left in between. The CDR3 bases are TGTGCCAGCAGTTCTCCGCAGGGCGGTGGGGAGACCCAGTACTTC. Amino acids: CASSSPQGGGETQYF.

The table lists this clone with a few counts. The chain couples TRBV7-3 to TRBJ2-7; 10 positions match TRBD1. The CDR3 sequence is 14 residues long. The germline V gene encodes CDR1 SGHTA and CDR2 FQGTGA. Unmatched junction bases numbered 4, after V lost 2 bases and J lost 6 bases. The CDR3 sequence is CASSLPGQGSEQYF. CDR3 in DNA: TGTGCCAGCAGCTTACCGGGACAGGGGAGCGAGCAGTACTTC.

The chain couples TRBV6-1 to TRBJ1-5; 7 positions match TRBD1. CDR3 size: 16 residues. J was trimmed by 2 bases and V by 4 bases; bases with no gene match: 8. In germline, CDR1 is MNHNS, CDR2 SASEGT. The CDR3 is CASSVLSDRGNQPQHF. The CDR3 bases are TGTGCCAGCAGTGTGCTTTCAGACAGGGGCAATCAGCCCCAGCATTTT.

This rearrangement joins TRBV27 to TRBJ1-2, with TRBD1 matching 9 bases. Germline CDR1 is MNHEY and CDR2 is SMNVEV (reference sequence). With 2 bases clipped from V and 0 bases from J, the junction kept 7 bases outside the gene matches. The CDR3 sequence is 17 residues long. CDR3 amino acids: CASSLRGTGTTNYGYTF. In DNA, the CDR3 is TGTGCCAGCAGTTTAAGGGGGACAGGGACTACTAACTATGGCTACACCTTC.

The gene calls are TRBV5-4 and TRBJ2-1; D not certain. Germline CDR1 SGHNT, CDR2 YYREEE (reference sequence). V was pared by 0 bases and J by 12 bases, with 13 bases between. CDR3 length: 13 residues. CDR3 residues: CASSLGPEERQFF. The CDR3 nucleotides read TGTGCCAGCAGCTTGGGACCCGAGGAAAGGCAGTTCTTC.

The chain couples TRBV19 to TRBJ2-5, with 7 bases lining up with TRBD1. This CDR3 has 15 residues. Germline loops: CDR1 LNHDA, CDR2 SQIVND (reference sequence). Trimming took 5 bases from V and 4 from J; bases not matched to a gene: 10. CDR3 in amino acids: CASSYHRGDGETQYF. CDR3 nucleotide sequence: TGTGCCAGTAGTTACCACAGGGGCGATGGAGAGACCCAGTACTTC.

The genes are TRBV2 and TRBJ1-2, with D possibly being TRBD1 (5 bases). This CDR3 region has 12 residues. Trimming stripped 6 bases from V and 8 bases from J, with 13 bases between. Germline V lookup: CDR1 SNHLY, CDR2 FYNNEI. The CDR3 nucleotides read TGTGCCAGCAGGGTGGATGGGGGAGGCTACACCTTC. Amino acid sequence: CASRVDGGGYTF.

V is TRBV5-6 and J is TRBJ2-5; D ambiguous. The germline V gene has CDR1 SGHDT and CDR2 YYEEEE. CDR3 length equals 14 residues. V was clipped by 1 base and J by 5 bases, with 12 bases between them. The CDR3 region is CASSLPSVGETQYF. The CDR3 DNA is TGTGCCAGCAGCTTGCCCTCAGTGGGGGAGACCCAGTACTTC.